This TCR beta chain stems from a study of beta chain features in type 1 diabetes. Whole-study findings and limits: A moderate, significant TCRB CDR3 shortening appeared in type 1 diabetes across four CD4+ subsets.

This clone has only a few counts. Its target is unknown. The sequenced template was cDNA made from the entire isolated RNA. Here immunoSEQ multiplex PCR was the method, and the copy in TCRdb shows in-frame clones only, minus some. The sample shows hundreds of thousands of clones, around 15% of them seen only once. This CDR3 region has 18 residues. J was trimmed by 0 bases and V by 2 bases; bases with no gene match: 8. Germline CDR1 reads MNHNS; CDR2 reads SASEGT. The rearrangement joins TRBV6-1 to TRBJ2-1; TRBD2 agrees at 9 bases. The specimen was naive CD4+ T cells from blood. This TCR was sampled from a man between 18 and 29 years old with type 1 diabetes. The CDR3 here is CASSERLAGAPSYNEQFF. CDR3 DNA sequence: TGTGCCAGCAGTGAAAGATTAGCGGGGGCTCCCTCCTACAATGAGCAGTTCTTC.